This T cell receptor (beta chain) was documented in a study of a mutant IDH1 vaccine in newly diagnosed glioma. On the study more broadly: Vaccination was launched 4-6 weeks after radiotherapy alone, or with temozolomide cycles. Patients previously underwent radiotherapy, temozolomide, or both, and most underwent both.

Generated by immunoSEQ multiplex PCR, the TCRdb table keeps only in-frame clones and is missing some. The sample carries approximately 41,000 clones, 85% to 95% recorded once. Per the germline V gene, CDR1 is SGDLS and CDR2 is YYNGEE. There are 20 residues in the CDR3. V lost 10 bases to trimming and J lost 0 bases; unmatched junction nucleotides: 22. Time point reported: week 23, last vaccination. Each vaccine dose was 300 ug of mutant IDH1 20-mer peptide, with topical imiquimod. The donor cohort comprised cases of new WHO grade 3 or 4 IDH1-mutant, ATRX-lost astrocytoma. A remark on this clone: Antigen: not known.

The sequenced sample was PBMCs, obtained from a glioma patient whose treatment included an IDH1 peptide vaccine. The rearrangement links TRBV9 to TRBJ1-1, with 12 bases aligning to TRBD1. The receptor was derived from a man aged 50-59 years with glioma. CDR3 coding DNA: TGTGCCGGGGGCCCGCTCCCTACGGGACAGGGGGCATGGGTGAACACTGAAGCTTTCTTT. Amino acid sequence: CAGGPLPTGQGAWVNTEAFF.